The next 16 T cell receptor beta chains were all read from a single sample in a study of CD8+ T cells in alopecia areata. Treatment meaning: oral pan-JAK inhibitor, 5-10 mg twice daily. cDNA serving as the sequencing template came from extracted, reverse transcribed RNA. The table came from immunoSEQ multiplex PCR; TCRdb's copy has only in-frame clones and leaves some out. The sample holds roughly 100,000 clones, roughly 46% seen once. The starting material was CD8+ T cells sorted from blood, obtained at week 24, from a patient treated with tofacitinib. All receptors derive from a human donor with alopecia areata.

This chain joins TRBV5-1 and TRBJ2-7; D may be TRBD1 (5 bases). CDR3 size: 13 residues. Germline CDR1 and CDR2: SGHRS and YFSETQ. Trimming took off 4 bases at V and 3 bases at J, with 11 bases between the two ends. The CDR3 DNA is TGCGCCAGCAGCGCGACAGCTTTCTACGAGCAGTACTTC. Translated: CASSATAFYEQYF.

The chain links TRBV4-1 to TRBJ2-1, with 7 bases that match TRBD1. Germline values: CDR1 MGHRA, CDR2 YSYEKL. The CDR3 consists of 17 residues. The junction had 8 bases not matched to a gene; V was cut back by 3 bases and J by 0 bases. Written as DNA, the CDR3 is TGCGCCAGCAGCCACCGGGACAGCTCCAGCTCCTACAATGAGCAGTTCTTC. Translation: CASSHRDSSSSYNEQFF.

The chain couples TRBV9 to TRBJ2-2; 7 bases are shared with TRBD2. V gave up 5 bases and J gave up 5 bases; unmatched junction bases: 9. CDR1 and CDR2 (germline): SGDLS, YYNGEE. The CDR3 runs to 15 residues. The CDR3 reads CASRGGGSGTGELFF. The CDR3 DNA reads as TGTGCCAGCAGGGGAGGCGGGAGTGGGACCGGGGAGCTGTTTTTT.

This clone was seen more than once but under ten times. The J gene is TRBJ2-1, the V gene TRBV19; TRBD2 is a possible D gene (5 bases). Per the germline V gene, CDR1 is LNHDA and CDR2 is SQIVND (reference sequence). The CDR3 consists of 12 residues. Deletions cut 10 bases from V and 6 bases from J, with 13 bases between. For the CDR3, the DNA is TGTGCCACCGACAAGGGAGCCAATGAGCAGTTCTTC. It specifies CATDKGANEQFF.

Remarks on this clone: Only one base separates this from a far larger clonotype, so it likely reflects a read error. The same CDR3 can be traced to other DNA sequences in this sample. This chain links TRBV5-1 with TRBJ2-7; maybe TRBD2 (5 bases). The CDR3 spans 16 residues. Germline lookup yields CDR1 SGHRS and CDR2 YFSETQ. V dropped 0 bases and J dropped 4 bases, with 17 bases sitting between them. CDR3 region: CASSLGVGEEAYEQYF. The CDR3 DNA follows: TGCGCCAGCAGCTTGGGCGTGGGAGAGGAGGCTTACGAGCAGTACTTC. The complete variable domain, with remaining parts taken from reference TRBV5-1 and TRBJ2-7, reads KAGVTQTPRYLIKTRGQQVTLSCSPISGHRSVSWYQQTPGQGLQFLFEYFSETQRNKGNFPGRFSGRQFSNSRSEMNVSTLELGDSALYLCASSLGVGEEAYEQYFGPGTRLTVT.

This clone came up a few times. CDR3 nucleotides: TGTGCCAGCAGCTTAGTTGGGACTACCTGGGACGGTGAGCAGTTCTTC. Encoded protein: CASSLVGTTWDGEQFF. The chain joins TRBV7-9 to TRBJ2-1, with 7 bases fitting TRBD2. The J segment lost 9 bases and the V segment lost 1 base, leaving 12 bases of the junction unmatched. Per germline, CDR1 SEHNR and CDR2 FQNEAQ (reference sequence). The CDR3 consists of 16 residues.

This clone was recorded a few times. The V call is TRBV29-1, the J call TRBJ2-5; no clear D gene. Germline V gene lookup returns CDR1 SQVTM and CDR2 ANQGSEA. This CDR3 is built from 12 residues. V lost 4 bases and J lost 5, with 11 bases in between. The CDR3 DNA reads as TGCAGCGTTGTCGGTAGACGGGAGACCCAGTACTTC. Encoded protein: CSVVGRRETQYF.

This clone has only a few counts. The CDR3 here is CSVPGPHQFF. The CDR3 bases are TGCAGCGTTCCCGGTCCCCATCAGTTCTTC. V and J are TRBV29-1 and TRBJ2-1; D gene unclear. This CDR3 has 10 residues. Germline-derived CDR1 and CDR2 are SQVTM and ANQGSEA. The V end lost 5 bases, the J end lost 13 bases, and 12 bases lay between the germline ends.

The chain uses TRBV6-5 and TRBJ2-3; no reliable D call. Germline assignment: CDR1 MNHEY and CDR2 SVGAGI. CDR3 length: 14 residues. V was shortened by 4 bases and J by 2 bases, with 10 bases between the two germline ends. This CDR3 reads CASSSTGPTDTQYF. As DNA, the CDR3 is TGTGCCAGCAGTTCGACCGGACCCACAGATACGCAGTATTTT.

This clone was counted between two and nine times. This chain links TRBV19 with TRBJ1-1; D uncertain. The CDR3 is 14 residues long. V was cut by 1 base and J by 0 bases, with 6 bases left in between. The germline CDR1 and CDR2 sequences are LNHDA and SQIVND (reference sequence). The CDR3 nucleotides read TGTGCCAGTAGTATAGCCGGGATGAACACTGAAGCTTTCTTT. Amino acids: CASSIAGMNTEAFF.

This clone was seen a handful of times. The chain recombines TRBV5-1 with TRBJ2-1; D remains ambiguous. CDR1 and CDR2 (germline): SGHRS, YFSETQ. This CDR3 is 12 amino acids long. The germline V and J ends were trimmed by 4 bases and 0 bases, with 2 bases remaining between them. This chain's CDR3 is CASSLSYNEQFF. In nucleotides, the CDR3 is TGCGCCAGCAGCCTCTCCTACAATGAGCAGTTCTTC.

The rearrangement uses TRBV15 and TRBJ2-7, with 9 bases identical to TRBD1. This CDR3 region has 14 residues. Germline V gene sequence: CDR1 LNHNV, CDR2 YYDKDF (reference sequence). The J segment lost 2 bases and the V segment lost 8 bases, leaving 7 bases of the junction unmatched. The DNA of the CDR3 is TGTGCCACCCGGCTCGGGACAGGGACCTACGAGCAGTACTTC. Protein sequence: CATRLGTGTYEQYF.

The CDR3 spells CGTGGYNEQFF. The DNA for the CDR3 is TGTGGGACGGGAGGCTACAATGAGCAGTTCTTC. The gene calls are TRBV19 and TRBJ2-1, with 7 bases identical to TRBD2. This CDR3 contains 11 residues. Germline values: CDR1 LNHDA, CDR2 SQIVND (reference sequence).

The gene calls are TRBV6-5 and TRBJ1-5, with TRBD1 as a possible D gene (6 bases). Trimming pared 0 bases from V and 7 bases from J, leaving 10 bases between. Germline assignment: CDR1 MNHEY and CDR2 SVGAGI. The CDR3 consists of 14 residues. The CDR3 region has the DNA TGTGCCAGCAGTTACTCGGGGGCAGGGCAGCCCCAGCATTTT. Translated, it gives CASSYSGAGQPQHF.

V and J are TRBV27 and TRBJ2-5; 14 nucleotides align to TRBD2. This CDR3 contains 18 residues. CDR1 and CDR2 (germline): MNHEY, SMNVEV (reference sequence). The trim removed 5 bases at V and 3 bases at J, leaving 11 bases unmatched. The CDR3 region has the DNA TGTGCCAGCAGTATCCTCGGGACTAGCGGGGGATCCAAAGAGACCCAGTACTTC. Protein product: CASSILGTSGGSKETQYF.

V is TRBV29-1 and J is TRBJ2-7; D is possibly TRBD2 (6 bases). The germline gives CDR1 SQVTM, CDR2 ANQGSEA. V was clipped by 1 base and J by 4 bases, with 11 bases between them. This CDR3 contains 13 residues. CDR3: CSVEGDLEYEQYF. CDR3 DNA: TGCAGCGTTGAAGGGGACTTGGAGTACGAGCAGTACTTC.